In its sample, the clone carrying this T cell receptor beta chain was seen a few times. Its specificity is not known. These data come from a study of metastatic and nonmetastatic thyroid tumors. Across the whole study: Blood and tumor or nodule tissue repertoires from malignant and benign thyroid patients were compared.

Original processing notes: Clinicopathological groups of papillary thyroid cancer showed CDR3 differences that were used to build a distant-metastasis classifier. Through MiXCR, TCRdb re-clonotyped the PCR reads. The V and J calls and clone size are TCRdb's, not the authors'. The repertoire has fewer than 40,000 clones, about a sixth of them found once; the top ten carry roughly 6.2%. V was trimmed by 5 bases and J by 0 bases, leaving 11 bases between them. The germline V gene has CDR1 MNHNS and CDR2 SASEGT. The CDR3 runs 15 residues. Notes on the study in general: Malignant thyroid tumors reportedly exceeded benign nodules significantly in TCR beta diversity, with the difference appearing in blood and tumor.

Ahead of thyroid surgery, no patient had received treatment of any kind. Sequencing was carried out using blood. The TCR comes from a male donor with papillary thyroid cancer or a benign thyroid nodule (not recorded which). Some clones in this sample may be carry-over from other donors' samples. This chain uses TRBV6-1 with TRBJ1-3; no reliable D call. The CDR3 DNA follows: TGTGCCAGCAGTTCGGTGGGCATCTCTGGAAACACCATATATTTT. The encoded protein is CASSSVGISGNTIYF.